Below, one T cell receptor beta chain is given with its context. Antigen unknown. Authors' analysis steps: Filtering differed because ImmunoSEQ produced junction-only sequences that carried no quality scores. This table comes from immunoSEQ multiplex PCR, and its TCRdb copy is limited to in-frame clones, with some not included. V and J calls and clone size come straight from that table; D and trimming were deduced from the DNA. The sample yields 1,500,000 or so clones, roughly 95% seen once. This sample is drawn from a study of shared clonotypes between healthy human individuals. Study-level points and caveats: Non-shared clonotypes were found to have lower generation probabilities than the clonotypes that were shared by all four of the sorted-subset donors. What limited the represented genetic and exposure-history diversity was the small number of donors. Sampling was confined to blood; repertoires within tissues likely differ.

Germline CDR1 reads MNHEY; CDR2 reads SVGAGI. This CDR3 region has 15 residues. V shed 6 bases, J shed 9 bases, and the junction held 13 bases outside the gene matches. The chain employs TRBV6-5 and TRBJ2-1; 8 bases align to TRBD2. Sequencing used naive CD4+ T cells sorted from blood. Subset here: CD45RA+ positively selected. This TCR came from a man younger than 45 in good health. CDR3 in amino acids: CASRDPRSGRGEQFF. DNA for the CDR3: TGTGCCAGCAGGGACCCGAGGAGCGGGAGAGGTGAGCAGTTCTTC.